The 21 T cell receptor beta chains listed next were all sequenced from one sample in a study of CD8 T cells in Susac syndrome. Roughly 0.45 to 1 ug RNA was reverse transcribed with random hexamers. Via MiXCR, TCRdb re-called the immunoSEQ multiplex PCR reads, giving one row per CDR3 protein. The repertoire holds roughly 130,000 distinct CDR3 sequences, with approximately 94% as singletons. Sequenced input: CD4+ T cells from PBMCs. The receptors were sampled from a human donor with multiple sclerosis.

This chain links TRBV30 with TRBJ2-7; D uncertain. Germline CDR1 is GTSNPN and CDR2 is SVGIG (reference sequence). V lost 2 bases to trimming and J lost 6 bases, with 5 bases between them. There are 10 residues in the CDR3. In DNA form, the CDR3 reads TGTGCCTGGAGTAAACCCGAGCAGTACTTC. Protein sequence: CAWSKPEQYF.

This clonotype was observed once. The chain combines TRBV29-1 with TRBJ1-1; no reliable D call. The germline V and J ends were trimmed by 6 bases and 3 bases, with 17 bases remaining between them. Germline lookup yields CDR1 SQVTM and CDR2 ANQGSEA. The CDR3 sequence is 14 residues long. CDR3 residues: CSVGPGRVDTEAFF. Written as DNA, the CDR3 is TGCAGCGTGGGTCCTGGACGTGTGGACACTGAAGCTTTCTTT.

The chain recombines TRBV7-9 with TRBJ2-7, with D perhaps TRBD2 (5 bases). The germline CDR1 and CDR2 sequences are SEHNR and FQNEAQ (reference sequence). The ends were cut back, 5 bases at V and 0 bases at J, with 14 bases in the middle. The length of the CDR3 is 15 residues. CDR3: CASSRTVLLSYEQYF. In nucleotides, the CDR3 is TGTGCCAGCAGCAGGACTGTTCTTCTCTCCTACGAGCAGTACTTC.

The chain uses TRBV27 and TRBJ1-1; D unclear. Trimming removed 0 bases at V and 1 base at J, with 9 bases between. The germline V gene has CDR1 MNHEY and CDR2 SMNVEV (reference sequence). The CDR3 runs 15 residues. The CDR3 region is CASSLSWDRNTEAFF. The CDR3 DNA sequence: TGTGCCAGCAGTTTATCGTGGGATAGGAACACTGAAGCTTTCTTT.

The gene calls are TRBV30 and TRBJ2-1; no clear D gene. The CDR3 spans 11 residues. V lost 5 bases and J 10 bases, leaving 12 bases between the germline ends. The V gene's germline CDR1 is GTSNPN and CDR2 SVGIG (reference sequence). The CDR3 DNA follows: TGTGCCTGGGGCGCTAGAGAAGAGCAGTTCTTC. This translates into CAWGAREEQFF. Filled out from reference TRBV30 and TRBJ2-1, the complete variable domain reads SQTIHQWPATLVQPVGSPLSLECTVEGTSNPNLYWYRQAAGRGLQLLFYSVGIGQISSEVPQNLSASRPQDRQFILSSKKLLLSDSGFYLCAWGAREEQFFGPGTRLTVL.

The CDR3 region has the DNA TGTGCCAGCAGCCAAGGAACTAGTGGTAGTCATACGCAGTATTTT. It codes for CASSQGTSGSHTQYF. J is TRBJ2-3 and V is TRBV3-1, with D possibly being TRBD2 (5 bases). Trimming stripped 1 base from V and 7 bases from J, with 15 bases between. CDR3 length: 15 residues. Germline CDR1 reads LGHDT; CDR2 reads YNNKEL (reference sequence).

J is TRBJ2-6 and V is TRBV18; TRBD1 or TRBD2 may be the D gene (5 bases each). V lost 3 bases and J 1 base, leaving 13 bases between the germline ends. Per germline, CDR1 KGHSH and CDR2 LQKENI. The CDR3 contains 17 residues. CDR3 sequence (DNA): TGTGCCAGCTCACCCCTTCCCAGGGAGTCTGGGGCCAACGTCCTGACTTTC. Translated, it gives CASSPLPRESGANVLTF.

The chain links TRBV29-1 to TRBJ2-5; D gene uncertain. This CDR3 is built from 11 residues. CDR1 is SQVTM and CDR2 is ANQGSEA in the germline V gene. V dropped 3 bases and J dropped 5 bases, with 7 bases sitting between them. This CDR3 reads CSVDQGETQYF. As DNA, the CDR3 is TGCAGCGTTGACCAAGGGGAGACCCAGTACTTC.

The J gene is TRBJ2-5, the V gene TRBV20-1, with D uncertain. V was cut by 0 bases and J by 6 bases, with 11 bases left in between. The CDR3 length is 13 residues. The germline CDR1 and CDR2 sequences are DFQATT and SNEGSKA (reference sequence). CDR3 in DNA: TGCAGTGCTAGAGATGAGAACAGTCAGACCCAGTACTTC. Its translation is CSARDENSQTQYF.

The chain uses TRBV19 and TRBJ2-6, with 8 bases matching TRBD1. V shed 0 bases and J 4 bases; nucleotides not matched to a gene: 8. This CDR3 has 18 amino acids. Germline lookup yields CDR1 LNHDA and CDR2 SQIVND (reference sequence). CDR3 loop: CASSIERQGAKGANVLTF. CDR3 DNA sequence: TGTGCCAGTAGTATAGAGCGGCAGGGGGCAAAAGGGGCCAACGTCCTGACTTTC.

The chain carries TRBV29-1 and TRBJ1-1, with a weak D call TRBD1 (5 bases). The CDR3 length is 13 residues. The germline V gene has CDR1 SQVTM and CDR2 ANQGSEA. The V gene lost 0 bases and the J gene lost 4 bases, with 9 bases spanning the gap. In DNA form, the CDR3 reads TGCAGCGTTGAAGAGACAGAGGGCACTGAAGCTTTCTTT. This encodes CSVEETEGTEAFF.

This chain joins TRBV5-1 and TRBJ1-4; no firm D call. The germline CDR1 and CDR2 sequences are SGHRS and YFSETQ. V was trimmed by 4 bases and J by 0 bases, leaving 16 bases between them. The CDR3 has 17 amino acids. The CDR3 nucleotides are TGCGCCAGCAGCCCTGGCGGCAGACCAGCAACTAATGAAAAACTGTTTTTT. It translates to CASSPGGRPATNEKLFF.

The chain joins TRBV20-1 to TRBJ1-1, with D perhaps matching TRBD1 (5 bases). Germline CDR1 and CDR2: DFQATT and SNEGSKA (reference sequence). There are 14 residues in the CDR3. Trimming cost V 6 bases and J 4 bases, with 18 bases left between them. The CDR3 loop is CSAPWGRGGTEAFF. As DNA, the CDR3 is TGCAGTGCACCCTGGGGCCGTGGTGGCACTGAAGCTTTCTTT.

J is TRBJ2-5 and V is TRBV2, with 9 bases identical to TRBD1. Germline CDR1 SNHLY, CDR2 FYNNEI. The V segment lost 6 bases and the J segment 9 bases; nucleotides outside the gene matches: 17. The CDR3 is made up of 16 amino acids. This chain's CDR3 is CASRGTRDRVTGSQYF. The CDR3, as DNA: TGTGCCAGCAGAGGAACCCGGGACAGGGTAACGGGTTCCCAGTACTTC. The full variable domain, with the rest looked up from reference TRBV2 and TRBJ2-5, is EPEVTQTPSHQVTQMGQEVILRCVPISNHLYFYWYRQILGQKVEFLVSFYNNEISEKSEIFDDQFSVERPDGSNFTLKIRSTKLEDSAMYFCASRGTRDRVTGSQYFGPGTRLLVL.

CDR3 sequence reads: CSVVVSGANNQPQHF. CDR3 DNA: TGCAGCGTTGTCGTGTCGGGGGCTAACAATCAGCCCCAGCATTTT. V is TRBV29-1 and J is TRBJ1-5, with D possibly TRBD1 on 6 matching bases. The CDR3 has 15 residues. Trimming left V 4 bases short and J 3 bases short, with 16 bases between. CDR1 is SQVTM and CDR2 is ANQGSEA in the germline V gene.

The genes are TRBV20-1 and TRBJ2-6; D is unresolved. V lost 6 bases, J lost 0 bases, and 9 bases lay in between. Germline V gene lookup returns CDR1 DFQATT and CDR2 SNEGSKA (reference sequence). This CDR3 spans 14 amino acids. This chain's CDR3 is CSAQLGSGANVLTF. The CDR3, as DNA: TGCAGTGCCCAGCTCGGCTCTGGGGCCAACGTCCTGACTTTC.

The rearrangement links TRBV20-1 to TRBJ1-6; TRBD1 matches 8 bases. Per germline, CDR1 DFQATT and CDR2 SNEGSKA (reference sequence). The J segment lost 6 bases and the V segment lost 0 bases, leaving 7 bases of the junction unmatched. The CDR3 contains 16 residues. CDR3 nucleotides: TGCAGTGCTAGAGACCCCAGGGGGCTATTTAATTCACCCCTCCACTTT. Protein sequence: CSARDPRGLFNSPLHF.

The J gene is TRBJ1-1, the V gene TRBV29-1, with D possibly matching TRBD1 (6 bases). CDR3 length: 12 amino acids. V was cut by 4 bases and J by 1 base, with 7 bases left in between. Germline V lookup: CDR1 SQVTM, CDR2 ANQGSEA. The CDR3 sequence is CSVAGANTEAFF. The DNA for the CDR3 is TGCAGCGTTGCAGGGGCGAACACTGAAGCTTTCTTT. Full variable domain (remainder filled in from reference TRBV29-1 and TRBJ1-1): SAVISQKPSRDICQRGTSLTIQCQVDSQVTMMFWYRQQPGQSLTLIATANQGSEATYESGFVIDKFPISRPNLTFSTLTVSNMSPEDSSIYLCSVAGANTEAFFGQGTRLTVV.

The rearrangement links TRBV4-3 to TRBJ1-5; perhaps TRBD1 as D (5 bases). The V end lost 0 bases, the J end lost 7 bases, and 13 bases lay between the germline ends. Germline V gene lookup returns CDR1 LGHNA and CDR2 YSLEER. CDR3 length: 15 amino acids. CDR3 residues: CASSQDGGKGQPQHF. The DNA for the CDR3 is TGCGCCAGCAGCCAAGATGGGGGTAAAGGGCAGCCCCAGCATTTT.

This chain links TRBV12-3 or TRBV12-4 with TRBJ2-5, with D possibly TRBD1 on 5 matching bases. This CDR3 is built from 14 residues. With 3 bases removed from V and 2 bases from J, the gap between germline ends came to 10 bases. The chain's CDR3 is CASSLKRQQETQYF. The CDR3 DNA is TGTGCCAGCAGTTTGAAAAGACAGCAAGAGACCCAGTACTTC.

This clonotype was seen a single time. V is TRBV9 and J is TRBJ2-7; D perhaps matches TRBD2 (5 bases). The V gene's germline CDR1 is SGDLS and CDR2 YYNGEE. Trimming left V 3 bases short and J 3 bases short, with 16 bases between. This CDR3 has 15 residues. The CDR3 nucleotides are TGTGCCAGCAGCGCGGGGAGCAGTACGATCTACGAGCAGTACTTC. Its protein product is CASSAGSSTIYEQYF. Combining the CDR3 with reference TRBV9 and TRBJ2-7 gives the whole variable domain DSGVTQTPKHLITATGQRVTLRCSPRSGDLSVYWYQQSLDQGLQFLIQYYNGEERAKGNILERFSAQQFPDLHSELNLSSLELGDSALYFCASSAGSSTIYEQYFGPGTRLTVT.